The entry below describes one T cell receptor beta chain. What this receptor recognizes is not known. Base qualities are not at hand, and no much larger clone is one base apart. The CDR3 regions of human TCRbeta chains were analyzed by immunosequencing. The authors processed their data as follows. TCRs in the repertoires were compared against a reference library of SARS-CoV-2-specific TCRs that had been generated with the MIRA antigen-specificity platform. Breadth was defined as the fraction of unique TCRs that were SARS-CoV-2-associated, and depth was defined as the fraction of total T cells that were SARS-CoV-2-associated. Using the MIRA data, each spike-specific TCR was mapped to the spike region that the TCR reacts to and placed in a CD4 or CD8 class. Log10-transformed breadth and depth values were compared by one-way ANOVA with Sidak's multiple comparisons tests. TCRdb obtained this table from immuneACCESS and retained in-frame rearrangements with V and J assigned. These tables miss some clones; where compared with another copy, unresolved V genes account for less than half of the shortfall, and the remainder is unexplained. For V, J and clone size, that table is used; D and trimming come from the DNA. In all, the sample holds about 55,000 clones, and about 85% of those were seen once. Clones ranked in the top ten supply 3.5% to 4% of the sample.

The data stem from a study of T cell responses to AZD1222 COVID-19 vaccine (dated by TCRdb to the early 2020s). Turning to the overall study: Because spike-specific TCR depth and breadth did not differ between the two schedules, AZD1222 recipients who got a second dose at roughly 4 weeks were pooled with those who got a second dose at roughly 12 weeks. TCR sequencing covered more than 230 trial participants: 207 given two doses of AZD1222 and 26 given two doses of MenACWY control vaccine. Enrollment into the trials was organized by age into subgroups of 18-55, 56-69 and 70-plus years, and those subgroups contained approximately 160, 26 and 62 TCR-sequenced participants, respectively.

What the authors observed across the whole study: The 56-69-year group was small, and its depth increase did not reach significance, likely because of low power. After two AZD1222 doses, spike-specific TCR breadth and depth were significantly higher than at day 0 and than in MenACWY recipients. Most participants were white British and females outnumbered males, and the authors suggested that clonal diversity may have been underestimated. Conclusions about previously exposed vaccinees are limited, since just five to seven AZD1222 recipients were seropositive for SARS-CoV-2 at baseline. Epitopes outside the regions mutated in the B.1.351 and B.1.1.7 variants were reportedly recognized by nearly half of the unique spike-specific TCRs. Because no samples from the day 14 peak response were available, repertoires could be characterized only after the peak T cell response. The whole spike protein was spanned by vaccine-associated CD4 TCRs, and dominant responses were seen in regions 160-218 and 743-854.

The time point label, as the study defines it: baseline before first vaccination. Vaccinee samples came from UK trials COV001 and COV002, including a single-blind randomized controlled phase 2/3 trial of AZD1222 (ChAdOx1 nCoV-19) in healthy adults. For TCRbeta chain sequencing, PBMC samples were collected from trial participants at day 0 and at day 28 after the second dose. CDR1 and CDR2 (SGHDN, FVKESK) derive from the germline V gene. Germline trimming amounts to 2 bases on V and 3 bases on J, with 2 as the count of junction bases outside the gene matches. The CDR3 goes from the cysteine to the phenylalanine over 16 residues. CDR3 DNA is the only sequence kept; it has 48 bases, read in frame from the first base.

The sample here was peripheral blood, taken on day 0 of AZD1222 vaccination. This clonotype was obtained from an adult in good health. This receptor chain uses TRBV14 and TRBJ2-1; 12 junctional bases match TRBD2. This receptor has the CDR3 CASSQLTSGSYNEQFF. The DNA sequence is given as TGTGCCAGCAGCCAACTGACTAGCGGGAGCTACAATGAGCAGTTCTTC.